The clone carrying this T cell receptor (beta chain) was counted a few times. Germline trimming cut 5 bases from V and 7 bases from J; bases unmatched to any gene: 14. The CDR3 runs 16 residues. The germline V gene encodes CDR1 SGHTA and CDR2 FQGNSA. TCRdb ran MiXCR on the 5' RACE reads and lists one entry per CDR3 protein. The sample lists more than 300,000 distinct CDR3 sequences; approximately 14% were seen once. The entry originates in a study of T-cell memory formation after mild COVID-19. The chain joins TRBV7-2 to TRBJ2-5; TRBD2 aligns across 9 bases. The TCR originated in a man between 18 and 29 years old who had mild COVID-19 (a few samples of this study predate the infection). Cell type and time point are not known. The sequencing input was PBMCs or a T cell subset sorted from them (not recorded which). The CDR3 loop is CASSTRSSGAPGTQYF. CDR3 coding DNA: TGTGCCAGCAGCACCCGTTCTAGCGGGGCTCCGGGGACCCAGTACTTC.